These T cell receptor beta chains were read from a single sample in a study of regulatory T cells in long-lasting Graves disease. TCRdb reanalysed the multiplex PCR reads using MiXCR and keeps one entry per CDR3 protein. The table shows 350,000 to 450,000 distinct CDR3 sequences, with approximately 15% occurring only once. These data were also reused for a study on T cells in Graves' hyperthyroidism and ophthalmopathy.

The material sequenced was peripheral blood mononuclear cells (PBMCs), taken at new diagnosis, from a patient treated with antithyroid drugs. The receptor source for this set is a woman between 25 and 40 years old with Graves disease. CDR3s include the opening cysteine and the closing phenylalanine or tryptophan. Fields, in order: D gene, J gene, V gene, clone size, CDR3 DNA, CDR3 protein. A D gene is named only where the DNA matches it firmly. The size field is filled for only some rows; it gives once, few, many or a size class.

>TRBD2|TRBJ2-1|TRBV14|few
TGTGCCAGCAGCCCCCAGCGGGAGAAGCCTGAGCAGTTCTTC
CASSPQREKPEQFF
>TRBD1|TRBJ1-1|TRBV6-1|-
TGTGCCAGCAGAGTCCGGACAGGGCTCATGAACACTGAAGCTTTCTTT
CASRVRTGLMNTEAFF
>-|TRBJ2-5|TRBV6-1|many
TGTGCCAGCAGTGAAGCGATCGCCAATCACGGGGAGACCCAGTACTTC
CASSEAIANHGETQYF
>-|TRBJ2-5|TRBV20-1|many
TGCAGTGCGCGGTGGACCTTCGAGGCCCAGTACTTC
CSARWTFEAQYF
>TRBD2|TRBJ2-2|TRBV19|few
TGTGCCAGCGGGGGTAGCGGGAGAGGAACCGGGGAGCTGTTTTTT
CASGGSGRGTGELFF
>-|TRBJ1-5|TRBV19|many
TGTGCCAGTAGTATCGGGGGTACGGGCAATCAGCCCCAGCATTTT
CASSIGGTGNQPQHF
>-|TRBJ1-2|TRBV20-1|-
TGCAGTGCTAGTAACTCCGACAGTAACTATGGCTACACCTTC
CSASNSDSNYGYTF
>TRBD1|TRBJ2-3|TRBV13|few
TGTGCCAGCAGCTCCCCGGGGACAGGGGCCGATACGCAGTATTTT
CASSSPGTGADTQYF
>-|TRBJ1-2|TRBV7-9|few
TGTGCCAGCAGCTCTTTGTTAAACTATGGCTACACCTTC
CASSSLLNYGYTF
>TRBD1|TRBJ1-5|TRBV19|-
TGTGCCAGTAGTCCCGGGACAGGGGGAAGTCAGCCCCAGCATTTT
CASSPGTGGSQPQHF
>TRBD2|TRBJ2-1|TRBV20-1|few
TGCAGTGCTTTAAAAGGGGCTAGCGGGGCCCTTGAGCAGTTCTTC
CSALKGASGALEQFF
>-|TRBJ1-2|TRBV15|-
TGTGCCACCAGCAGAGCGGCAGGGGCATCCTATGGCTACACCTTC
CATSRAAGASYGYTF
>TRBD2|TRBJ2-1|TRBV19|-
TGTGCCAGTAGTCCTCTCTCTAGCGGGAGGGGCAATGAGCAGTTCTTC
CASSPLSSGRGNEQFF
>TRBD1|TRBJ1-5|TRBV24-1|many
TGTGCCACCACTGAGGGACAGGGCCAGCCCCAGCATTTT
CATTEGQGQPQHF
>TRBD2|TRBJ2-7|TRBV29-1|many
TGCAGCGTTGAAGCTAGGACTAGCGGGAGCAGCGAGCAGTACTTC
CSVEARTSGSSEQYF
>-|TRBJ1-5|TRBV29-1|-
TGCAGCGTACAGGGTAGCAATCAGCCCCAGCATTTT
CSVQGSNQPQHF
>-|TRBJ2-1|TRBV20-1|many
TGCAGTGCTAGAGTCGGTAATGGGGAGGAGCAGTTCTTC
CSARVGNGEEQFF
>TRBD2|TRBJ2-1|TRBV3-1|-
TGTGCCAGCAGCCCCCGACTAGCGGGAGGGGGGGGGGGCAATGAGCAGTTCTTC
CASSPRLAGGGGGNEQFF
>-|TRBJ1-5|TRBV7-6|many
TGTGCCAGCAGCCCTGAAATCGGGTCAGCTCAGCCCCAGCATTTT
CASSPEIGSAQPQHF
>TRBD1|TRBJ2-7|TRBV5-1|many
TGCGCCAGCGGTTACCCGGGACAGGGGGCCTACGAGCAGTACTTC
CASGYPGQGAYEQYF
>-|TRBJ1-2|TRBV3-1|-
TGTGCCAGCAGCCCCCGTGAAGGGTACCACTATGGCTACACCTTC
CASSPREGYHYGYTF
>TRBD1|TRBJ2-7|TRBV29-1|many
TGCAGCGTTGGGGTGACAGGGGCTGGCTACGAGCAGTACTTC
CSVGVTGAGYEQYF
>-|TRBJ1-2|TRBV10-3|-
TGTGCCATCAGTGAGCCAGAGGGACCTTACACCTTC
CAISEPEGPYTF
>TRBD2|TRBJ2-3|TRBV29-1|-
TGCAGCGTTGAAGTAGCGGGAGTGGATACGCAGTATTTT
CSVEVAGVDTQYF
>-|TRBJ1-4|TRBV12-3/TRBV12-4|many
TGTGCCAGCAGTTTAAGGGGAGCGGCTAATGAAAAACTGTTTTTT
CASSLRGAANEKLFF
>TRBD2|TRBJ2-5|TRBV5-4|-
TGTGCCAGCAGCTTGGAACTAGCGGGAGTAGAGACCCAGTACTTC
CASSLELAGVETQYF
>-|TRBJ2-1|TRBV9|-
TGTGCCAGCGAACGGATCTATGAGCAGTTCTTC
CASERIYEQFF
>-|TRBJ1-2|TRBV24-1|-
TGTGCCACCAGTGATGTGGGGCACTACACCTTC
CATSDVGHYTF
>TRBD1|TRBJ1-1|TRBV20-1|many
TGCAGTGCTGGGACAGCGGGAGCTTTCTTT
CSAGTAGAFF
>-|TRBJ1-4|TRBV20-1|few
TGCAGTGCTAGGGTAGGGAATGAAAAACTGTTTTTT
CSARVGNEKLFF
>-|TRBJ2-3|TRBV4-1|once
TGCGCCAGCAGCCAAGATTCCTCAAAGAGCACAGATACGCAGTATTTT
CASSQDSSKSTDTQYF